These T cell receptor beta chains were read from a single sample in a study of CD8 T cells in ankylosing spondylitis. Each CDR3 protein is one row after TCRdb ran MiXCR on the 5' RACE reads. This sample has 400,000 to 450,000 distinct CDR3 sequences, with 15% to 20% found just once. Sequencing input: blood, either unsorted or a sorted T cell fraction (not recorded which). All receptors come from a male donor with ankylosing spondylitis. Both conserved end residues are part of each CDR3. The D gene is left open where the match is weak. Only part of the rows carry a size: once, few, many, or a class if the clone is expanded.

TRBD2 | TRBJ2-2 | TRBV28 | NA | CASTPPSGRAEGGELFF | TGTGCCAGCACTCCCCCCAGCGGGAGGGCCGAGGGCGGGGAGCTGTTTTTT
NA | TRBJ2-1 | TRBV18 | few | CASSPGLPGVFGEQFF | TGTGCCAGCTCACCTGGGTTGCCGGGAGTCTTTGGTGAGCAGTTCTTC
NA | TRBJ2-1 | TRBV28 | few | CASRNRQPNEQFF | TGTGCCAGCAGAAATAGACAGCCCAATGAGCAGTTCTTC
TRBD2 | TRBJ2-1 | TRBV6-2/TRBV6-3 | NA | CASSYSLAGRGEQFF | TGTGCCAGCAGTTACTCCCTGGCAGGGAGGGGCGAGCAGTTCTTC
NA | TRBJ1-1 | TRBV9 | few | CASSVGGGRTNTEAFF | TGTGCCAGCAGCGTAGGGGGGGGACGGACGAACACTGAAGCTTTCTTT
TRBD2 | TRBJ2-3 | TRBV6-5 | few | CASSYSSGSTDTQYF | TGTGCCAGCAGTTACTCTAGCGGGAGCACAGATACGCAGTATTTT
NA | TRBJ1-1 | TRBV19 | NA | CASSIGMGARTEAFF | TGTGCCAGTAGTATAGGAATGGGGGCAAGGACTGAAGCTTTCTTT
NA | TRBJ1-5 | TRBV24-1 | few | CATSDTGNQPQHF | TGTGCCACCAGTGATACGGGTAATCAGCCCCAGCATTTT
TRBD2 | TRBJ2-3 | TRBV12-3/TRBV12-4 | few | CASSLERGELDTQYF | TGTGCCAGCAGTTTAGAGCGGGGAGAGCTAGATACGCAGTATTTT
NA | TRBJ2-5 | TRBV15 | NA | CATSGGPQQETQYF | TGTGCCACCAGCGGCGGACCGCAACAAGAGACCCAGTACTTC
NA | TRBJ1-4 | TRBV20-1 | many | CSASKGGANEKLFF | TGCAGTGCTTCGAAGGGGGGGGCTAATGAAAAACTGTTTTTT
NA | TRBJ2-2 | TRBV11-3 | NA | CASSPSRLDTGELFF | TGTGCCAGCAGCCCTAGTAGGTTGGACACCGGGGAGCTGTTTTTT
NA | TRBJ1-1 | TRBV29-1 | many | CSVDPGAGTEAFF | TGCAGCGTTGATCCTGGGGCGGGGACTGAAGCTTTCTTT
TRBD2 | TRBJ2-3 | TRBV7-9 | once | CASSSGLAGGSDTQYF | TGTGCCAGCAGCTCGGGACTAGCGGGGGGGTCAGATACGCAGTATTTT
NA | TRBJ2-1 | TRBV7-2 | NA | CASSLAGRGGYNEQFF | TGTGCCAGCAGCTTAGCGGGACGGGGTGGCTACAATGAGCAGTTCTTC